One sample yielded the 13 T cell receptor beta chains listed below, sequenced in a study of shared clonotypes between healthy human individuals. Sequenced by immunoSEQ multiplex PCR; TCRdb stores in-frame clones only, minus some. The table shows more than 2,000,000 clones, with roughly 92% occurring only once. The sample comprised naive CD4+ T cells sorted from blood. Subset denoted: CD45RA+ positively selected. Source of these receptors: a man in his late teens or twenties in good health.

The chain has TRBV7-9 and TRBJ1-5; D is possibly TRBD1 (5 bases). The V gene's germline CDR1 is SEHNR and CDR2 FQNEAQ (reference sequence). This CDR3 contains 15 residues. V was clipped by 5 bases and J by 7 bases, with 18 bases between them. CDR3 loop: CASSPGGGPVQPQHF. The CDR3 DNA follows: TGTGCCAGCAGCCCTGGGGGAGGGCCTGTCCAGCCCCAGCATTTT.

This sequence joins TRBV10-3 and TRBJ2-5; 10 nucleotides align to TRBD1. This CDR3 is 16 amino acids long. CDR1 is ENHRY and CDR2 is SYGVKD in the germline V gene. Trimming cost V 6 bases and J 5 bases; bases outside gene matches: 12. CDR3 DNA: TGTGCCATCAGCGGTCCCGGGACAGGGGTTTTGGAGACCCAGTACTTC. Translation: CAISGPGTGVLETQYF.

This CDR3 is CASSPQGAYTDTQYF. DNA of the CDR3: TGTGCCAGCAGTCCGCAGGGGGCCTACACAGATACGCAGTATTTT. V and J are TRBV6-6 and TRBJ2-3; 8 nucleotides agree with TRBD1. The CDR3 consists of 15 residues. CDR1 and CDR2 from the germline V gene are MNHNY and SVGAGI (reference sequence). The trim removed 5 bases at V and 2 bases at J, leaving 6 bases unmatched.

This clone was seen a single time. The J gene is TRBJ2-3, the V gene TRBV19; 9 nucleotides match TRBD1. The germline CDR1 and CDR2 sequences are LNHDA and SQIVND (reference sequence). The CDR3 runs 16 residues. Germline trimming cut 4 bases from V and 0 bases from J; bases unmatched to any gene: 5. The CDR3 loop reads CASSTRDRVSTDTQYF. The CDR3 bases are TGTGCCAGTAGTACCAGGGACAGGGTTAGCACAGATACGCAGTATTTT.

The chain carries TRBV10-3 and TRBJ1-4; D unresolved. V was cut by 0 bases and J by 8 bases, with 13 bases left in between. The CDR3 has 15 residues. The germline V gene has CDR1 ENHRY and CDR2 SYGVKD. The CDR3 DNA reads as TGTGCCATCAGTGAGTCTGAAAGGGTTGGCGAAAAACTGTTTTTT. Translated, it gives CAISESERVGEKLFF.

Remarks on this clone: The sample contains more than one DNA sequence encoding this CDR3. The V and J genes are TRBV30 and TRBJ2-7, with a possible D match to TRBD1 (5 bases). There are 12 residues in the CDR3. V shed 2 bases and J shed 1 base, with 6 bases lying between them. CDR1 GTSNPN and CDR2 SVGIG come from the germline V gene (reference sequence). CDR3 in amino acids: CAWSTGSYEQYF. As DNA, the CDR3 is TGTGCCTGGAGTACAGGTTCCTACGAGCAGTACTTC.

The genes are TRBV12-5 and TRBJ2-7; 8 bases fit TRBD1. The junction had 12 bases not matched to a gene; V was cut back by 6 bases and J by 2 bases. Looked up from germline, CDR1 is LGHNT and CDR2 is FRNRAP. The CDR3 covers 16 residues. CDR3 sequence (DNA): TGTGCTAGTGGCCACCCTCGGACAGGGTCTCCCTACGAGCAGTACTTC. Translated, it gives CASGHPRTGSPYEQYF.

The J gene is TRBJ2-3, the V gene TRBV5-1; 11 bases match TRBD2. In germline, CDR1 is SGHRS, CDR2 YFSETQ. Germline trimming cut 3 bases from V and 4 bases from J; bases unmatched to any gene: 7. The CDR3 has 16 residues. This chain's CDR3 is CASSSTSGGGADTQYF. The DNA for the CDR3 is TGCGCCAGCAGCTCCACTAGCGGGGGTGGAGCAGATACGCAGTATTTT.

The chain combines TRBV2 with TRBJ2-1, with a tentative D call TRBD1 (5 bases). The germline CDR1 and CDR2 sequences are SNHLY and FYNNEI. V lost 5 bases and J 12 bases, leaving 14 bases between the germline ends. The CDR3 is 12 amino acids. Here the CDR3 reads CASSSAGWRQFF. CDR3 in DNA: TGTGCCAGCAGTTCCGCAGGGTGGAGGCAGTTCTTC. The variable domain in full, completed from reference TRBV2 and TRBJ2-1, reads EPEVTQTPSHQVTQMGQEVILRCVPISNHLYFYWYRQILGQKVEFLVSFYNNEISEKSEIFDDQFSVERPDGSNFTLKIRSTKLEDSAMYFCASSSAGWRQFFGPGTRLTVL.

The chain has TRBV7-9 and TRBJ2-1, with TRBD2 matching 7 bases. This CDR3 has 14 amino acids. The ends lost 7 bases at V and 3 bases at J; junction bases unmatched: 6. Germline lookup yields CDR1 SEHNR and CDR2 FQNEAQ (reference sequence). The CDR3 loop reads CASTRLADYNEQFF. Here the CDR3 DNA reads TGTGCCAGCACTCGACTAGCCGACTACAATGAGCAGTTCTTC.

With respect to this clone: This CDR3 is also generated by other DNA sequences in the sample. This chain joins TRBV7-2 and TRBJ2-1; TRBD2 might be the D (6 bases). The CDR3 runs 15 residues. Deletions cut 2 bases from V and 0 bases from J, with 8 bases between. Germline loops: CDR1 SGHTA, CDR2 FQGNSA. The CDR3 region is CASSLTRGSYNEQFF. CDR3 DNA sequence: TGTGCCAGCAGCTTAACGCGGGGCTCCTACAATGAGCAGTTCTTC.

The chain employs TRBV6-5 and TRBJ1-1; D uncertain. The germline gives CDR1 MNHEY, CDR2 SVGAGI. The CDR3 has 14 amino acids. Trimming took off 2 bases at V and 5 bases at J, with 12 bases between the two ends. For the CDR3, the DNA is TGTGCCAGCAGTTACAACCCCCCCGGGACTGAAGCTTTCTTT. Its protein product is CASSYNPPGTEAFF.

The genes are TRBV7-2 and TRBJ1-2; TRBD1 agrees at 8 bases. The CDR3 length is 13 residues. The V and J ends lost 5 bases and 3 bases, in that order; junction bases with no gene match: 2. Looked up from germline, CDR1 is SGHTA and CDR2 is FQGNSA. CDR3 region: CASSADRDYGYTF. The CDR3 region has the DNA TGTGCCAGCAGCGCGGACAGGGACTATGGCTACACCTTC.